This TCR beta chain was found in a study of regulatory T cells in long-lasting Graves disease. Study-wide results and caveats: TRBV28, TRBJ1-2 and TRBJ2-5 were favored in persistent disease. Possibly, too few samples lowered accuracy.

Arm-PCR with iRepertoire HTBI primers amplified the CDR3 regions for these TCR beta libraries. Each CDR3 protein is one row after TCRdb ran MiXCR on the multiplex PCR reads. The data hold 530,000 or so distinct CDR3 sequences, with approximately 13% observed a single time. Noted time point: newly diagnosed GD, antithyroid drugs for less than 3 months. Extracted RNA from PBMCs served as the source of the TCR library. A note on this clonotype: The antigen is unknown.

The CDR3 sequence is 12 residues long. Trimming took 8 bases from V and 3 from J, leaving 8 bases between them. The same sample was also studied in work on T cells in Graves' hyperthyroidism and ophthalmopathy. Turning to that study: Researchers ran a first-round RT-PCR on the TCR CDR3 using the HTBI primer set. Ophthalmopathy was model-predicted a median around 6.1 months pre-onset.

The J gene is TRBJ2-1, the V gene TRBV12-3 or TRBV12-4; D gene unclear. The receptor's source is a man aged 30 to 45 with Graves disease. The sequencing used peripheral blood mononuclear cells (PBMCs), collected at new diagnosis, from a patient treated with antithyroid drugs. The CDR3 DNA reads TGTGCCAGCGCCAACCTCTACAATGAGCAGTTCTTC. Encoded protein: CASANLYNEQFF.